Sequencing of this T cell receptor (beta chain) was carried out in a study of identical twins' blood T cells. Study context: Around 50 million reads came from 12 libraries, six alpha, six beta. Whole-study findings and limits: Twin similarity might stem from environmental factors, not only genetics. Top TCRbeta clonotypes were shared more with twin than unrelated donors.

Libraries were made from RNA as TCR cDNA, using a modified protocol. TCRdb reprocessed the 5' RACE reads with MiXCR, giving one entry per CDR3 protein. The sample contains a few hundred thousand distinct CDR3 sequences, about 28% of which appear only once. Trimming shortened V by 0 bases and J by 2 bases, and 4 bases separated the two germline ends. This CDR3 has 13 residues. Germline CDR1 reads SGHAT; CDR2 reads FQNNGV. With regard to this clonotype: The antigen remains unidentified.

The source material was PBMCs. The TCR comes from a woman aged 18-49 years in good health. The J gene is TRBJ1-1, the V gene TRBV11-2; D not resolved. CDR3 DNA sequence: TGTGCCAGCAGCTTAGACTTTAACACTGAAGCTTTCTTT. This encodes CASSLDFNTEAFF.